Listed here are 9 T cell receptor beta chains from one sample, sequenced in a study of blood T cell repertoires in COVID-19. Assay used: immunoSEQ multiplex PCR; TCRdb lists only in-frame clones, some missing. The table has roughly 100,000 clones, 89% seen once. Source material: peripheral blood. These receptor sequences come from a woman of 80 years or more with active COVID-19.

V usage is TRBV18 and J usage is TRBJ2-1, with 14 bases lining up with TRBD2. The CDR3 consists of 17 residues. Germline CDR1 is KGHSH and CDR2 is LQKENI. V was pared by 3 bases and J by 8 bases, with 9 bases of the junction left unmatched. DNA of the CDR3: TGTGCCAGCTCACCGATGACCGGGACTAGCGGGAGCTATGAGCAGTTCTTC. Translation: CASSPMTGTSGSYEQFF.

CDR3 amino acids: CASSTGDSPKETQYF. The CDR3 nucleotides are TGTGCCAGCAGCACGGGGGACTCGCCCAAGGAGACCCAGTACTTC. The chain employs TRBV7-8 and TRBJ2-5; D is possibly TRBD2 (6 bases). This CDR3 contains 15 residues. CDR1 and CDR2 from the germline V gene are SGHVS and FQNEAQ. V dropped 5 bases and J dropped 5 bases, with 18 bases sitting between them.

This clone has just a few counts. V gene TRBV6-5 combines with J gene TRBJ1-2; 8 bases match TRBD1. The junction had 12 bases not matched to a gene; V was cut back by 5 bases and J by 7 bases. The CDR3 covers 15 residues. Germline V gene data show CDR1 as MNHEY and CDR2 as SVGAGI. The CDR3 sequence is CASSNLRTGSGGYTF. The CDR3 DNA reads as TGTGCCAGCAGTAATCTCCGGACAGGGAGCGGTGGCTACACCTTC.

This clone was seen just once. V is TRBV5-1 and J is TRBJ1-1, with a possible D match to TRBD1 (5 bases). V lost 0 bases and J lost 3, with 12 bases in between. This CDR3 is built from 15 residues. Germline V CDR1 and CDR2: SGHRS, YFSETQ. The CDR3 DNA sequence: TGCGCCAGCAGCTTGGAGGGGCTTGAGGACACTGAAGCTTTCTTT. Translation: CASSLEGLEDTEAFF.

The V gene is TRBV7-2, the J gene TRBJ1-5; D gene uncertain. The CDR3 length is 13 residues. Trimming removed 2 bases at V and 4 bases at J, with 6 bases between. Germline assignment: CDR1 SGHTA and CDR2 FQGNSA. In DNA, the CDR3 is TGTGCCAGCAGCTTACGGGATAATCAGCCCCAGCATTTT. Protein: CASSLRDNQPQHF.

The chain uses TRBV6-2 or TRBV6-3 and TRBJ2-3; D not resolved. This CDR3 has 15 amino acids. In germline, CDR1 is MNHEY, CDR2 SVGEGT. The ends were cut back, 1 base at V and 0 bases at J, with 8 bases in the middle. The CDR3 nucleotides read TGTGCCAGCAGTTACTTCGGCGGAAGCACAGATACGCAGTATTTT. Amino acids: CASSYFGGSTDTQYF.

This clone occurred a few times. The V and J genes are TRBV5-5 and TRBJ1-6; 10 nucleotides align to TRBD1. V trimming: 3 bases; J trimming: 7 bases; junction bases outside the gene matches: 7. The CDR3 spans 16 residues. CDR1 and CDR2 (germline): SGHKS, YYEKEE (reference sequence). Here the CDR3 DNA reads TGTGCCAGCAGCTACGGGACAGGGGTCATGAATTCACCCCTCCACTTT. Translated: CASSYGTGVMNSPLHF.

The chain is built from TRBV28 and TRBJ2-2, with 8 positions matching TRBD1. V shed 2 bases and J 6 bases; nucleotides not matched to a gene: 2. Looked up from germline, CDR1 is MDHEN and CDR2 is SYDVKM. CDR3 length equals 14 residues. In DNA form, the CDR3 reads TGTGCCAGCAGTTTAGGACAGGGCGCCGGGGAGCTGTTTTTT. Protein sequence: CASSLGQGAGELFF.

The CDR3 region has the DNA TGTGCCAGCAGCTTACAGGGCTCGAACACTGAAGCTTTCTTT. Its protein is CASSLQGSNTEAFF. This chain connects TRBV7-2 to TRBJ1-1; D possibly corresponds to TRBD1 (5 bases). The V end was cut by 2 bases, the J end by 1 base, with 8 bases between. The CDR3 spans 14 residues. In germline, CDR1 is SGHTA, CDR2 FQGNSA.